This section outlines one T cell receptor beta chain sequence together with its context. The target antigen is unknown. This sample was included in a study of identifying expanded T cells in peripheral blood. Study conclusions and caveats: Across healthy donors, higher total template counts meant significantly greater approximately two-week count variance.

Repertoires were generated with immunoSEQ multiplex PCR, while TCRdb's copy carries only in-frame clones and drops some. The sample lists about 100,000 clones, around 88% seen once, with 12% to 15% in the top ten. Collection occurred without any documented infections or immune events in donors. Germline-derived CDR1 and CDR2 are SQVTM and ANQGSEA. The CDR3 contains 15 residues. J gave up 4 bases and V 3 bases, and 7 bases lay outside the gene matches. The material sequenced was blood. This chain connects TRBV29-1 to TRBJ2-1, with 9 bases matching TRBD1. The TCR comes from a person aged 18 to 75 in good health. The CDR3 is CSVERGTGSYNEQFF. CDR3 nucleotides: TGCAGCGTTGAGAGGGGGACAGGGAGTTACAATGAGCAGTTCTTC.